The next 11 T cell receptor beta chains were all read from a single sample in a study of T cell repertoires in cytomegalovirus infection (dated 2019 in TCRdb). These receptors are not linked to any known antigen. Sequencing used an Illumina HiSeq 1500. TCRdb redid the processing of the public reads, applying fastp at Q25 and MiXCR, and retained in-frame beta chains. Rows are unified per CDR3 protein, each entry keeping the most common DNA and genes. The sample table records 550,000 to 700,000 distinct CDR3 sequences; 35% to 50% of these occur just once. The top ten clonotypes cover around 48% of the sample. The meaning of the sample's treatment or condition label: in vitro stimulation with specific CMV peptide epitopes to enrich CMV-specific T cells. The material was cultured PBMCs, obtained from culture after CMV antigen stimulation. The receptors here all came from a human donor in good health (CMV status not recorded). Some clones in this sample may be carry-over from other donors' samples.

This clonotype has more than one count but fewer than ten. This chain joins TRBV5-4 and TRBJ1-1; the D gene is possibly TRBD1 (6 bases). This CDR3 region has 15 residues. Germline CDR1 is SGHNT and CDR2 is YYREEE (reference sequence). V dropped 5 bases and J dropped 1 base, with 15 bases sitting between them. This chain's CDR3 is CASRPTGTPNTEAFF. The CDR3 DNA reads TGTGCCAGCAGACCTACCGGGACACCGAACACTGAAGCTTTCTTT.

The V gene is TRBV7-2, the J gene TRBJ1-2, with D possibly being TRBD1 (5 bases). Between the trimmed V and J ends, which lost 0 bases and 4 bases, there was a span of 12 bases. Looked up from germline, CDR1 is SGHTA and CDR2 is FQGNSA. The CDR3 sequence is 15 residues long. The CDR3 bases are TGTGCCAGCAGCTTAGCGGCAGGGTGGAGCTATGGCTACACCTTC. This encodes CASSLAAGWSYGYTF.

This clonotype showed up just a few times. The chain employs TRBV6-6 and TRBJ1-6; 8 nucleotides agree with TRBD1. The CDR3 runs 17 residues. J gave up 4 bases and V 2 bases, and 7 bases lay outside the gene matches. Germline V gives CDR1 MNHNY, CDR2 SVGAGI (reference sequence). This CDR3 is CASSYEGRGLYNSPLHF. The CDR3 nucleotides are TGTGCCAGCAGTTACGAGGGCAGGGGGCTATATAATTCACCCCTCCACTTT.

This chain uses TRBV7-8 with TRBJ2-7; D uncertain. Germline V CDR1 and CDR2: SGHVS, FQNEAQ. Trimming stripped 6 bases from V and 3 bases from J, with 12 bases between. There are 13 residues in the CDR3. The CDR3 here is CASRSPPLYEQYF. The CDR3, as DNA: TGTGCCAGCAGGTCCCCGCCCCTCTACGAGCAGTACTTC.

This clonotype was seen a handful of times. The V call is TRBV7-6, the J call TRBJ1-6; D may be TRBD1 (6 bases). This CDR3 comprises 13 residues. The germline V gene has CDR1 SGHVS and CDR2 FNYEAQ. V was trimmed by 1 base and J by 9 bases, leaving 7 bases between them. The CDR3 here is CASSLGDISPLHF. The DNA for the CDR3 is TGTGCCAGCAGCTTAGGGGACATTTCACCCCTCCACTTT.

This clonotype was seen a handful of times. The CDR3 DNA sequence: TGTGCCAGCAGTTTGAACTCCGGGACAATTAGCGAGCAGTACTTC. The encoded protein is CASSLNSGTISEQYF. The chain joins TRBV12-3 or TRBV12-4 to TRBJ2-7; D might be TRBD1 (6 bases). The CDR3 sequence is 15 residues long. The germline V and J ends were trimmed by 3 bases and 6 bases, with 18 bases remaining between them.

Only a few counts were recorded for this clonotype. Here the CDR3 DNA reads TGTGCCAGCAGAGGGGGAAACGGTGAAAAACTGTTTTTT. This translates into CASRGGNGEKLFF. The V gene is TRBV27, the J gene TRBJ1-4; D is possibly TRBD1 (6 bases). Trimming took 6 bases from V and 7 from J, leaving 12 bases between them. This CDR3 is built from 13 residues. Germline values: CDR1 MNHEY, CDR2 SMNVEV (reference sequence).

V gene TRBV29-1 combines with J gene TRBJ1-2, with 7 bases aligning to TRBD1. Germline CDR1 reads SQVTM; CDR2 reads ANQGSEA. This CDR3 spans 15 amino acids. V was clipped by 4 bases and J by 7 bases; unmatched bases: 15. The CDR3 here is CSVGGPETGTAGYTF. The CDR3, as DNA: TGCAGCGTTGGGGGTCCAGAGACAGGGACGGCTGGCTACACCTTC.

The V call is TRBV27, the J call TRBJ2-1; weak D call: TRBD1 (6 bases). The V gene's germline CDR1 is MNHEY and CDR2 SMNVEV (reference sequence). The CDR3 extends over 14 amino acids. Trimming left V 2 bases short and J 6 bases short, with 11 bases between. The CDR3 coding sequence is TGTGCCAGCAGTTTAAGCAGGGGCGGCAATGAGCAGTTCTTC. It specifies CASSLSRGGNEQFF.

Only a few counts were recorded for this clonotype. The CDR3 sequence: CASSQEKGEAFF. The CDR3 DNA reads TGCGCCAGCAGCCAAGAAAAAGGTGAAGCTTTCTTT. The chain carries TRBV4-3 and TRBJ1-1; D is ambiguous. The length of the CDR3 is 12 residues. CDR1 is LGHNA, CDR2 YSLEER, per germline. Trimming removed 0 bases at V and 7 bases at J, with 6 bases between.

The chain links TRBV12-3 or TRBV12-4 to TRBJ2-1; 12 positions agree with TRBD1. CDR3 length equals 18 residues. J lost 3 bases, V lost 0 bases, and 6 bases had no gene match. CDR3 bases: TGTGCCAGCAGTTTAGCGGTTGGGACAGGGGGCTTCTACAATGAGCAGTTCTTC. Its protein product is CASSLAVGTGGFYNEQFF.